This T cell receptor (beta chain) was sequenced in a study of radiotherapy plus CTLA-4 blockade in lung cancer (dated by TCRdb to 2017 to 2018). Concerning the study at large: Among the enrolled patients, approximately 17% had an objective response, and about 30% reached disease control.

Comments on this clone: No cognate antigen has been identified for it. The input lacks base qualities; no much larger clone sits a single base away.

Focal radiation therapy combined with CTLA-4 blockade (ipilimumab) was tested in patients with chemo-refractory metastatic non-small-cell lung cancer. The method behind the library was the immunoSEQ multiplex PCR assay. Held by TCRdb, this immuneACCESS table contains in-frame sequences only and omits some clones. Under half of the omission traces to an unresolved V gene where checked; the cause of the rest is unknown. The sample table lists tens of thousands of clones, approximately 84% of them with a count of one. About 0.79% of the sample comes from the top ten. Study-wide conclusions, independent of this receptor: After treatment with radiotherapy and ipilimumab, TCR clones that originated in tumors expanded in peripheral blood. The strongest predictors of response, as reported, were early dynamic changes in blood T cell clones along with a rise in serum interferon-beta after radiation.

This sequence originates from a human donor with non-small cell lung cancer who had stable disease on radiotherapy plus ipilimumab. The specimen was peripheral blood, collected from a patient treated with radiotherapy plus ipilimumab.

This receptor has the CDR3 CASSDRGQGSGYTF. The DNA sequence is TGTGCCAGCAGTGATAGGGGACAGGGGTCTGGCTACACCTTC. Here the chain combines TRBV2 and TRBJ1-2, and TRBD1 aligns with 10 junction nucleotides. Trimming leaves V shorter by 3 bases and J shorter by 7 bases, with the junction holding 5 bases beyond the gene matches. The germline V gene yields SNHLY for CDR1 and FYNNEI for CDR2. From its cysteine to its phenylalanine, the CDR3 spans 14 amino acids. The entry retains the CDR3 DNA only, 42 bases that are in frame from base 1. Beyond the CDR3, the reference TRBV2 and TRBJ1-2 genes provide the residues; the full variable domain reads: EPEVTQTPSHQVTQMGQEVILRCVPISNHLYFYWYRQILGQKVEFLVSFYNNEISEKSEIFDDQFSVERPDGSNFTLKIRSTKLEDSAMYFCASSDRGQGSGYTFGSGTRLTVV.